The 15 T cell receptor beta chains in this list originate from one sample, sequenced in a study of OX40 agonist ivuxolimab in advanced cancers. The protocol was immunoSEQ multiplex PCR, while the TCRdb copy is restricted to in-frame clones and leaves out a portion. This table holds roughly 74,000 clones, less than 90% found once. The sample was CD4+ or CD8+ T cells sorted from blood, taken in a trial of the OX40 agonist ivuxolimab. These TCRs come from an adult with an advanced solid tumor such as melanoma, head and neck, liver or kidney cancer.

This rearrangement joins TRBV11-2 to TRBJ2-7; TRBD1 matches at 7 bases. Germline trimming cut 5 bases from V and 2 bases from J; bases unmatched to any gene: 9. Germline CDR1 and CDR2: SGHAT and FQNNGV. This CDR3 is 15 amino acids long. The CDR3 protein is CASSPIRDRTYEQYF. In DNA form, the CDR3 reads TGTGCCAGCAGCCCAATCCGGGACAGAACCTACGAGCAGTACTTC.

The chain recombines TRBV11-3 with TRBJ2-5, with 7 bases that match TRBD2. V gave up 4 bases and J gave up 7 bases; unmatched junction bases: 12. This CDR3 spans 15 amino acids. Germline CDR1 and CDR2: SGHNT and YENEEA. For the CDR3, the DNA is TGTGCCAGCAGCTCGACTAGCACGCTTGAGGTGACCCAGTACTTC. It encodes CASSSTSTLEVTQYF.

The chain carries TRBV7-2 and TRBJ2-2; TRBD2 aligns across 13 bases. Germline CDR1 and CDR2: SGHTA and FQGNSA. V trimming: 5 bases; J trimming: 4 bases; junction bases outside the gene matches: 7. CDR3 size: 17 residues. CDR3 DNA: TGTGCCAGCAGCCAACAACTAGCGGGAGGGCCCACCGGGGAGCTGTTTTTT. This encodes CASSQQLAGGPTGELFF.

The V and J genes are TRBV9 and TRBJ2-7; 12 bases align to TRBD1. V was clipped by 4 bases and J by 5 bases; unmatched bases: 4. The CDR3 runs 14 residues. Looked up from germline, CDR1 is SGDLS and CDR2 is YYNGEE. CDR3 sequence: CASSPGQGAHEQYF. The CDR3 region has the DNA TGTGCCAGCAGCCCGGGACAGGGGGCCCACGAGCAGTACTTC.

A single count supports this clone. The rearrangement uses TRBV11-3 and TRBJ2-5, with 11 bases lining up with TRBD2. The CDR3 is 16 residues long. V was pared by 4 bases and J by 5 bases, with 9 bases of the junction left unmatched. In germline, CDR1 is SGHNT, CDR2 YENEEA. In DNA form, the CDR3 reads TGTGCCAGCAGCTCTAGCGGGAGGAGGGCTGGGGAGACCCAGTACTTC. Its protein product is CASSSSGRRAGETQYF. The full variable domain, its missing parts supplied by reference TRBV11-3 and TRBJ2-5, is EAGVVQSPRYKIIEKKQPVAFWCNPISGHNTLYWYLQNLGQGPELLIRYENEEAVDDSQLPKDRFSAERLKGVDSTLKIQPAELGDSAVYLCASSSSGRRAGETQYFGPGTRLLVL.

In its sample, this clone was seen once. V and J are TRBV7-9 and TRBJ2-1; 11 bases agree with TRBD2. Trimming took 4 bases from V and 3 from J; bases not matched to a gene: 8. Germline CDR1 SEHNR, CDR2 FQNEAQ (reference sequence). The CDR3 spans 17 residues. CDR3 sequence (DNA): TGTGCCAGCAGCTCCCTGCGGGGACTAGCGGTCTACAATGAGCAGTTCTTC. This encodes CASSSLRGLAVYNEQFF.

V is TRBV15 and J is TRBJ1-5; 8 bases agree with TRBD1. With 1 base clipped from V and 6 bases from J, the junction kept 17 bases outside the gene matches. The germline V gene encodes CDR1 LNHNV and CDR2 YYDKDF (reference sequence). There are 19 residues in the CDR3. Written as DNA, the CDR3 is TGTGCCACCAGCAGAGGCCAGGGGGCTTTTTCAGGGTTGCTTCAGCCCCAGCATTTT. Its translation is CATSRGQGAFSGLLQPQHF.

V usage is TRBV7-2 and J usage is TRBJ1-2; D remains ambiguous. Germline V gene sequence: CDR1 SGHTA, CDR2 FQGNSA. Trimming removed 1 base from V and 7 bases from J, with 7 bases in between. The CDR3 consists of 12 residues. Here the CDR3 DNA reads TGTGCCAGCAGCTTAGAGGAGGGTGGCTACACCTTC. This encodes CASSLEEGGYTF.

The chain has TRBV10-3 and TRBJ1-5, with D perhaps matching TRBD1 (5 bases). The V end was cut by 0 bases, the J end by 1 base, with 10 bases between. CDR1 and CDR2 (germline): ENHRY, SYGVKD. The CDR3 extends over 16 amino acids. The CDR3 protein is CAISESQGMSNQPQHF. The DNA of the CDR3 is TGTGCCATCAGTGAGTCCCAGGGAATGAGCAATCAGCCCCAGCATTTT.

Only one count was recorded for this clone. V and J are TRBV9 and TRBJ1-1; 7 nucleotides align to TRBD1. V dropped 4 bases and J dropped 3; count of bases not matched to a gene: 12. Germline-derived CDR1 and CDR2 are SGDLS and YYNGEE. The CDR3 is 16 amino acids. CDR3 in DNA: TGTGCCAGCAGCCCGGACAGGTTGGGGGTATACACTGAAGCTTTCTTT. Amino acid sequence: CASSPDRLGVYTEAFF.

The CDR3: CASSPNEGNNYGYTF. DNA of the CDR3: TGCGCCAGCAGCCCTAACGAGGGGAATAACTATGGCTACACCTTC. The chain uses TRBV5-1 and TRBJ1-2, with D possibly TRBD1 on 5 matching bases. Germline CDR1 and CDR2: SGHRS and YFSETQ. The CDR3 is 15 amino acids. V shed 4 bases and J shed 1 base, with 14 bases lying between them. Looking up the rest from reference TRBV5-1 and TRBJ1-2 gives the full variable domain: KAGVTQTPRYLIKTRGQQVTLSCSPISGHRSVSWYQQTPGQGLQFLFEYFSETQRNKGNFPGRFSGRQFSNSRSEMNVSTLELGDSALYLCASSPNEGNNYGYTFGSGTRLTVV.

The genes are TRBV2 and TRBJ2-2, with 11 bases fitting TRBD2. Germline CDR1 SNHLY, CDR2 FYNNEI. The V and J ends lost 6 bases and 1 base, in that order; junction bases with no gene match: 4. This CDR3 spans 16 amino acids. CDR3 residues: CASRTGTSGNTGELFF. For the CDR3, the DNA is TGTGCCAGCAGAACCGGGACTAGCGGGAACACCGGGGAGCTGTTTTTT.

V and J are TRBV7-9 and TRBJ1-6; TRBD1 matches at 9 bases. The ends lost 1 base at V and 9 bases at J; junction bases unmatched: 1. CDR1 and CDR2 (germline): SEHNR, FQNEAQ (reference sequence). This CDR3 comprises 14 residues. The CDR3 spells CASSLGTGASPLHF. DNA of the CDR3: TGTGCCAGCAGCTTAGGGACAGGGGCTTCACCCCTCCACTTT.

This clone was observed a single time. The rearrangement uses TRBV4-3 and TRBJ2-7, with 9 positions matching TRBD2. With 0 bases clipped from V and 6 bases from J, the junction kept 6 bases outside the gene matches. CDR3 length: 15 amino acids. CDR1 and CDR2 from the germline V gene are LGHNA and YSLEER. DNA for the CDR3: TGCGCCAGCAGCCAAGATGTGGCGGGGGGGCGCGAGCAGTACTTC. It encodes CASSQDVAGGREQYF.

This chain joins TRBV18 and TRBJ2-1; 8 bases are a match to TRBD1. Germline trimming cut 0 bases from V and 5 bases from J; bases unmatched to any gene: 6. Germline CDR1 KGHSH, CDR2 LQKENI. The CDR3 is 16 amino acids. In DNA, the CDR3 is TGTGCCAGCTCACCACCGTTTGGGACAGGAAACAATGAGCAGTTCTTC. Its protein product is CASSPPFGTGNNEQFF.